This T cell receptor (beta chain) derives from a study of cytomegalovirus exposure and HLA in healthy donors. Study as a whole: An earlier analysis found 120 million or so unique TCR beta sequences from about 190 million T cells. Roughly 80 million unique TCRs from HLA-typed donors made up an early data release. Findings of the study overall: Later analysis indicated greater clonal expansion among HLA-associated TCR beta chains than among equally common other chains. Researchers catalogued 160 or so TCR beta chains as cytomegalovirus-associated.

V lost 2 bases to trimming and J lost 4 bases, with 11 bases between them. Germline CDR1 is SGHVS and CDR2 is FQNEAQ. The CDR3 has 14 residues. About this clone: What it binds is unknown.

PCR amplification relied on 60 Vbeta primers (plus 13 Jbeta primers). Assay used: immunoSEQ multiplex PCR; TCRdb lists only in-frame clones, some missing. The sample holds 74,000 or so clones. This TCR was recovered from a woman aged 55-70 years in good health and CMV-seronegative. The genes are TRBV7-8 and TRBJ1-2; D perhaps matches TRBD1 (5 bases). Sequencing was done on a sample of PBMCs. CDR3 protein: CASSLPGQSYGYTF. The CDR3 bases are TGTGCCAGCAGCTTACCCGGACAAAGCTATGGCTACACCTTC.